One T cell receptor (beta chain) is described in this entry. This sample stems from a study of control samples from healthy donors and cancer patients. From germline, CDR1 is SGHVS and CDR2 FQNEAQ. The CDR3 sequence is 14 residues long. V dropped 5 bases and J dropped 5; count of bases not matched to a gene: 5. Clones were read by immunoSEQ multiplex PCR, and TCRdb kept only the in-frame ones, dropping some. The table has about 170,000 clones, 91% seen once. The TCR originated in a woman in her 30s in good health. Sample: blood. This chain joins TRBV7-8 and TRBJ2-5, with 10 bases aligning to TRBD2. CDR3 DNA: TGTGCCAGCAGCCGAGCGGGAGGGGGGGAGACCCAGTACTTC. It specifies CASSRAGGGETQYF.